Each of the 10 T cell receptor beta chains below was sequenced from the same sample in a study of T cells in Graves' hyperthyroidism and ophthalmopathy. Amplification of TCR beta CDR3 regions was performed using RNA transcripts as template. The HTBI primer set drove a first-round RT-PCR of the TCR CDR3. TCRdb redid the calling of the multiplex PCR reads with MiXCR, one entry per CDR3 protein. The top ten hold roughly 10% of the sample, which has about 700,000 distinct CDR3 sequences, around 15% seen once. The sequencing input was blood. The receptors originated from a woman between 18 and 29 years old with Graves' hyperthyroidism.

This clonotype was picked up many times. The gene calls are TRBV2 and TRBJ2-3; possibly TRBD1 or TRBD2 for D (5 bases each). The V and J ends lost 3 bases and 1 base respectively, with 11 bases between them. The germline V gene encodes CDR1 SNHLY and CDR2 FYNNEI. The CDR3 extends over 15 amino acids. CDR3 nucleotides: TGTGCCAGCAGTGATCTGTTGGGGGGCACAGATACGCAGTATTTT. It translates to CASSDLLGGTDTQYF.

This clonotype was recorded at least ten times. CDR3 DNA: TGTGCCAGCAGTGAGGAGGGGGGGGACGAGCAGTACTTC. Translated: CASSEEGGDEQYF. The chain couples TRBV2 to TRBJ2-7, with TRBD2 as a possible D gene (7 bases). The V gene's germline CDR1 is SNHLY and CDR2 FYNNEI. Trimming shortened V by 3 bases and J by 5 bases, and 11 bases separated the two germline ends. CDR3 size: 13 residues.

This clonotype was seen many times. The gene calls are TRBV13 and TRBJ1-1; the match to TRBD1 covers 7 bases. Germline V gene data show CDR1 as PRHDT and CDR2 as FYEKMQ (reference sequence). The CDR3 consists of 15 residues. Trimming at V came to 5 bases and at J to 1 base, leaving 7 bases not matched to a gene. The CDR3 here is CASSGTGTENTEAFF. The CDR3, as DNA: TGTGCCAGCAGCGGGACCGGGACAGAGAACACTGAAGCTTTCTTT.

This clonotype occurred once. This rearrangement joins TRBV20-1 to TRBJ1-2; 8 bases match TRBD1. Germline CDR1 and CDR2: DFQATT and SNEGSKA (reference sequence). With 3 bases clipped from V and 4 bases from J, the junction kept 4 bases outside the gene matches. The CDR3 has 13 residues. CDR3 region: CSASLGTGYGYTF. The CDR3, as DNA: TGCAGTGCTAGTTTGGGGACAGGCTATGGCTACACCTTC.

This clonotype was seen many times. The rearrangement uses TRBV7-2 and TRBJ1-1, with a tentative D call TRBD1 (5 bases). V gave up 6 bases and J gave up 10 bases, with 15 bases separating them. The CDR3 is 12 amino acids. CDR1 and CDR2 from the germline V gene are SGHTA and FQGNSA. In DNA form, the CDR3 reads TGTGCCAGCAGGCTAAAAGACAGTGCAGCTTTCTTT. This encodes CASRLKDSAAFF.

This clonotype has at least ten counts. The chain is built from TRBV28 and TRBJ2-4; TRBD1 matches at 10 bases. This CDR3 comprises 15 residues. Trimming removed 6 bases from V and 4 bases from J; junction bases left unmatched: 6. The germline gives CDR1 MDHEN, CDR2 SYDVKM. Here the CDR3 DNA reads TGTGCCAGCAGGCCCCCGGGACAGGGGAAAAACATTCAGTACTTC. It yields the protein CASRPPGQGKNIQYF.

This clonotype was seen at least ten times. This chain joins TRBV27 and TRBJ2-1; 8 nucleotides align to TRBD2. The CDR3 loop spans 13 amino acids. Germline values: CDR1 MNHEY, CDR2 SMNVEV (reference sequence). After removal of 2 bases from V and 10 bases from J, the junction contained 4 bases not matched to a gene. CDR3 residues: CASSLPAGVEQFF. For the CDR3, the DNA is TGTGCCAGCAGTTTACCAGCGGGAGTAGAGCAGTTCTTC.

In this sample, this clonotype turned up many times. The V call is TRBV6-1, the J call TRBJ2-1; D uncertain. V shed 3 bases and J shed 7 bases, with 7 bases lying between them. The CDR3 totals 12 residues. Germline assignment: CDR1 MNHNS and CDR2 SASEGT. CDR3 DNA sequence: TGTGCCAGCAGTGAGTGGGGAAATGAGCAGTTCTTC. Translation gives CASSEWGNEQFF.

V is TRBV10-3 and J is TRBJ2-1; D ambiguous. This CDR3 is built from 11 residues. CDR1 is ENHRY, CDR2 SYGVKD, per germline. V lost 1 base and J 10 bases, leaving 5 bases between the germline ends. This chain's CDR3 is CAISEFEEQFF. DNA of the CDR3: TGTGCCATCAGTGAGTTCGAGGAGCAGTTCTTC.

This clonotype was recorded at least ten times. The chain combines TRBV30 with TRBJ2-7; 7 bases line up with TRBD1. Germline V gives CDR1 GTSNPN, CDR2 SVGIG (reference sequence). V shed 3 bases and J 0 bases; nucleotides not matched to a gene: 5. The CDR3 extends over 14 amino acids. CDR3: CAWRVWDSSYEQYF. CDR3 nucleotide sequence: TGTGCCTGGAGGGTCTGGGACAGCTCCTACGAGCAGTACTTC.